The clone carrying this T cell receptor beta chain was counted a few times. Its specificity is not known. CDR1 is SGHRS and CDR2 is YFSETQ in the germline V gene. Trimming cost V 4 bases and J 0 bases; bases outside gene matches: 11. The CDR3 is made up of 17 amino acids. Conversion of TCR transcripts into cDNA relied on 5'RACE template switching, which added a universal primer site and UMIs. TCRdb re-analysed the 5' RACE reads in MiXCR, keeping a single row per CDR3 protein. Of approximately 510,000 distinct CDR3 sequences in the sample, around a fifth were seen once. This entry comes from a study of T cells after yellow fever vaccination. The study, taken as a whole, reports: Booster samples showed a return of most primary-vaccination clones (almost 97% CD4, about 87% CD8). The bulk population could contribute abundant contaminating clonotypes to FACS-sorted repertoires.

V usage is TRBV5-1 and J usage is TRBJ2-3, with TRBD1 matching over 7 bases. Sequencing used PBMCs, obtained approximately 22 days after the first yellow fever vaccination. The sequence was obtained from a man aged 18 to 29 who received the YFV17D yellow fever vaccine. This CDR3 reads CASSARRGQGSTDTQYF. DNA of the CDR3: TGCGCCAGCAGCGCGAGAAGGGGGCAAGGGAGCACAGATACGCAGTATTTT.